The clone carrying this T cell receptor (beta chain) was observed a handful of times. Template switching (which added a universal primer site) was used, and cDNA carried unique molecular identifiers. TCRdb reprocessed the 5' RACE reads with MiXCR, giving one entry per CDR3 protein. The sample has roughly 700,000 distinct CDR3 sequences, around 8.6% seen once. This sample is drawn from a study of identical twins. CDR1 and CDR2 from the germline V gene are SGHRS and YFSETQ. The CDR3 is 15 residues long. Between the trimmed V and J ends, which lost 5 bases and 0 bases, there was a span of 14 bases. A further study also used this sample, focusing on yellow fever vaccine responses in identical twins.

The specimen was PBMCs. This TCR came from a woman aged 18-30 years in good health. The chain employs TRBV5-1 and TRBJ1-2; TRBD1 is a possible D gene (6 bases). This chain's CDR3 is CASRLSGTTNYGYTF. Here the CDR3 DNA reads TGCGCCAGCAGATTGTCCGGGACAACTAACTATGGCTACACCTTC.